The 11 T cell receptor beta chains reported below all come from one sample, sequenced in a study of siplizumab effects on memory and regulatory T cells. The table came from immunoSEQ multiplex PCR; TCRdb's copy has only in-frame clones and leaves some out. The repertoire includes tens of thousands of clones, over 85% of them detected once, and 6.5% sits in the top ten. Material for sequencing was CD8+ T cells sorted from blood. The receptors stem from a human donor in good health.

The chain combines TRBV11-3 with TRBJ2-7; D may be TRBD2 (5 bases). Between the trimmed V and J ends, which lost 11 bases and 5 bases, there was a span of 13 bases. The V gene's germline CDR1 is SGHNT and CDR2 YENEEA. This CDR3 is 11 amino acids long. CDR3 nucleotides: TGTGCCGAGTTAGCGTCCCACGAGCAGTACTTC. Its translation: CAELASHEQYF.

The CDR3 DNA reads TGTGCCAGCAGCTTGGGAGCGGGGGGGCCCCCCGATGAGCAGTTCTTC. Protein: CASSLGAGGPPDEQFF. This chain uses TRBV5-6 with TRBJ2-1; 10 bases line up with TRBD2. This CDR3 region has 16 residues. Looked up from germline, CDR1 is SGHDT and CDR2 is YYEEEE. J was trimmed by 8 bases and V by 0 bases; bases with no gene match: 8. Combining the CDR3 with reference TRBV5-6 and TRBJ2-1 gives the whole variable domain DAGVTQSPTHLIKTRGQQVTLRCSPKSGHDTVSWYQQALGQGPQFIFQYYEEEERQRGNFPDRFSGHQFPNYSSELNVNALLLGDSALYLCASSLGAGGPPDEQFFGPGTRLTVL.

The chain has TRBV5-6 and TRBJ2-7, with a possible D match to TRBD2 (5 bases). Germline values: CDR1 SGHDT, CDR2 YYEEEE. Trimming shortened V by 7 bases and J by 0 bases, and 8 bases separated the two germline ends. The CDR3 has 12 residues. The CDR3 bases are TGTGCCAGCCTGGGAGCCTCCTACGAGCAGTACTTC. Translation: CASLGASYEQYF.

This rearrangement joins TRBV9 to TRBJ2-3, with D unclear. Trimming removed 4 bases at V and 0 bases at J, with 21 bases between. Germline V gives CDR1 SGDLS, CDR2 YYNGEE. The CDR3 has 18 residues. DNA for the CDR3: TGTGCCAGCAGCCATAACAACGGGCCTACGCCTAGCACAGATACGCAGTATTTT. Amino acids: CASSHNNGPTPSTDTQYF.

The chain is built from TRBV27 and TRBJ1-3; D call uncertain. The germline CDR1 and CDR2 sequences are MNHEY and SMNVEV (reference sequence). The CDR3 covers 14 residues. V lost 6 bases to trimming and J lost 0 bases, with 9 bases between them. The CDR3 loop reads CASSTLTSGNTIYF. CDR3 DNA: TGTGCCAGCAGCACTCTGACCTCTGGAAACACCATATATTTT.

The CDR3 sequence is CASSPLTGGASVQPQHF. The DNA for the CDR3 is TGTGCCAGCAGTCCATTAACAGGGGGCGCGTCGGTCCAGCCCCAGCATTTT. This chain uses TRBV28 with TRBJ1-5; 9 nucleotides agree with TRBD1. The CDR3 loop spans 17 amino acids. Germline-derived CDR1 and CDR2 are MDHEN and SYDVKM. With 5 bases clipped from V and 7 bases from J, the junction kept 15 bases outside the gene matches.

The V call is TRBV27, the J call TRBJ2-5; TRBD2 aligns across 14 bases. This CDR3 comprises 18 residues. V trimming: 5 bases; J trimming: 5 bases; junction bases outside the gene matches: 13. The germline V gene has CDR1 MNHEY and CDR2 SMNVEV (reference sequence). The CDR3 DNA follows: TGTGCCAGCAGTCCACTCGGGACTAGCGGGAGAGTCGGGGAGACCCAGTACTTC. Translating it yields CASSPLGTSGRVGETQYF.

This rearrangement joins TRBV5-6 to TRBJ2-7; TRBD1 or TRBD2 may be the D gene (6 bases each). This CDR3 is 12 amino acids long. Germline assignment: CDR1 SGHDT and CDR2 YYEEEE. With 3 bases removed from V and 6 bases from J, the gap between germline ends came to 10 bases. This CDR3 is CASSSGGGEQYF. CDR3 nucleotides: TGTGCCAGCAGCTCTGGAGGGGGCGAGCAGTACTTC.

The chain carries TRBV15 and TRBJ1-1; D unresolved. CDR1 is LNHNV, CDR2 YYDKDF, per germline (reference sequence). Trimming stripped 4 bases from V and 1 base from J, with 10 bases between. The CDR3 totals 14 residues. For the CDR3, the DNA is TGTGCCACCAGCACCTTTAGTCGGAACACTGAAGCTTTCTTT. Its protein is CATSTFSRNTEAFF.

The chain joins TRBV7-9 to TRBJ1-1, with TRBD1 identical over 7 bases. The CDR3 length is 17 residues. Looked up from germline, CDR1 is SEHNR and CDR2 is FQNEAQ (reference sequence). The V segment lost 0 bases and the J segment 0 bases; nucleotides outside the gene matches: 7. The CDR3 is CASSLAEGGGLNTEAFF. The CDR3, as DNA: TGTGCCAGCAGCTTAGCGGAGGGAGGGGGCCTGAACACTGAAGCTTTCTTT. Together with reference TRBV7-9 and TRBJ1-1, the CDR3 gives the full variable domain: DTGVSQNPRHKITKRGQNVTFRCDPISEHNRLYWYRQTLGQGPEFLTYFQNEAQLEKSRLLSDRFSAERPKGSFSTLEIQRTEQGDSAMYLCASSLAEGGGLNTEAFFGQGTRLTVV.

The rearrangement links TRBV9 to TRBJ1-2; D call uncertain. There are 14 residues in the CDR3. V was pared by 0 bases and J by 2 bases, with 8 bases between. The germline V gene encodes CDR1 SGDLS and CDR2 YYNGEE. The CDR3 bases are TGTGCCAGCAGCGTAGAGGCATCCAACTATGGCTACACCTTC. Amino acids: CASSVEASNYGYTF.